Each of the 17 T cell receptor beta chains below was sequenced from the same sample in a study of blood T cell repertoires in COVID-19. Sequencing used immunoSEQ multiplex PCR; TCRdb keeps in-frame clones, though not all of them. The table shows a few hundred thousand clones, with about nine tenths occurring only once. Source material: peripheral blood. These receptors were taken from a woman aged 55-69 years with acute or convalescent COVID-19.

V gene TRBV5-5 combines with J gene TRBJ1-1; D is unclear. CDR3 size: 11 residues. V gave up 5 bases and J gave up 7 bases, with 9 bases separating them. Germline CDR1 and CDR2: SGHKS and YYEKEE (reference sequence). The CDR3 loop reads CASSLLNEAFF. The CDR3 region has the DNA TGTGCCAGCAGTCTTTTAAATGAAGCTTTCTTT.

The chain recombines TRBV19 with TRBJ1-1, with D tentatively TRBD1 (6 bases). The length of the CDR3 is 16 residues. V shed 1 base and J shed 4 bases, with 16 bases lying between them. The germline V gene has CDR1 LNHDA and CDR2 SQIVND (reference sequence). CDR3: CASSIGAGGGGTEAFF. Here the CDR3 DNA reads TGTGCCAGTAGTATAGGAGCGGGGGGCGGTGGCACTGAAGCTTTCTTT.

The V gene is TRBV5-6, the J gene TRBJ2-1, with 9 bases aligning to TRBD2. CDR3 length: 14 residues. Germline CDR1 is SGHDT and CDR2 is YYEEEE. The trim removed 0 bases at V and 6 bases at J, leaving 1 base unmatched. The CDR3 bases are TGTGCCAGCAGCTTGGGACTAGCGGCCAATGAGCAGTTCTTC. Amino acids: CASSLGLAANEQFF. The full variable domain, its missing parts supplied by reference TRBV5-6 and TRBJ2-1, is DAGVTQSPTHLIKTRGQQVTLRCSPKSGHDTVSWYQQALGQGPQFIFQYYEEEERQRGNFPDRFSGHQFPNYSSELNVNALLLGDSALYLCASSLGLAANEQFFGPGTRLTVL.

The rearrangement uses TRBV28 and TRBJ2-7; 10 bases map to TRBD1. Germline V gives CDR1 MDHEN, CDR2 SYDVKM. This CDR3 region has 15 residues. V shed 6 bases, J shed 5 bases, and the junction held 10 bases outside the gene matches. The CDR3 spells CASSLEGQGLHEQYF. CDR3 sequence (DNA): TGTGCCAGCAGCCTCGAGGGACAGGGGTTACACGAGCAGTACTTC.

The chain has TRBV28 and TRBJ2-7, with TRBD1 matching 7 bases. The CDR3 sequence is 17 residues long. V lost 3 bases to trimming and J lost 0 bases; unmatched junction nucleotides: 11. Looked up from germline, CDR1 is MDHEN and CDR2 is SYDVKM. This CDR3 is CASSFPSQQGHSYEQYF. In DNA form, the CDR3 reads TGTGCCAGCAGTTTCCCCTCCCAACAGGGGCACTCCTACGAGCAGTACTTC.

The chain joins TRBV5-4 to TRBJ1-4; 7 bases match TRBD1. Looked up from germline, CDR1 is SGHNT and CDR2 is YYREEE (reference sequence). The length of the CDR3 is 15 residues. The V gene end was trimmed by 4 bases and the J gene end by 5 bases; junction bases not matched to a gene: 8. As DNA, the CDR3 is TGTGCCAGCAGCCGGGCCGGGACAGAGAATGAAAAACTGTTTTTT. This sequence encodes CASSRAGTENEKLFF.

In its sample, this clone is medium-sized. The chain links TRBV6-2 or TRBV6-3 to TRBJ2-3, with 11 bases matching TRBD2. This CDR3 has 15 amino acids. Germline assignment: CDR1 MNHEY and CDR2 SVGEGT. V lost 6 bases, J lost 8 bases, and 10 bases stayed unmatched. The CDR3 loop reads CASSSGSLAGVTQYF. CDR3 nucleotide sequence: TGTGCCAGCAGCTCAGGCTCACTAGCGGGGGTTACGCAGTATTTT.

The DNA for the CDR3 is TGTGCCAGCAGCTTGGGTGGACTAGCGGGAGGAGATACGCAGTATTTT. This sequence encodes CASSLGGLAGGDTQYF. The chain carries TRBV7-6 and TRBJ2-3; 14 bases agree with TRBD2. Per germline, CDR1 SGHVS and CDR2 FNYEAQ. With 3 bases clipped from V and 5 bases from J, the junction kept 4 bases outside the gene matches. The CDR3 totals 16 residues.

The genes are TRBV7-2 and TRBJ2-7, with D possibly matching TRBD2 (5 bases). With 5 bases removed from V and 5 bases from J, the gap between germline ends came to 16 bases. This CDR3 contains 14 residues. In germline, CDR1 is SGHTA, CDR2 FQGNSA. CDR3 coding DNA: TGTGCCAGCAGCACTAGGCCGGGTTCCCACGAGCAGTACTTC. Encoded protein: CASSTRPGSHEQYF.

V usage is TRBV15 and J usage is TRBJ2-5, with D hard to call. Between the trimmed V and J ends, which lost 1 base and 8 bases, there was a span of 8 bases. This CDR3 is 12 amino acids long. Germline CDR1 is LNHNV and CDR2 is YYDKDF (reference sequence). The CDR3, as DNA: TGTGCCACCAGCAGAGGGCTAGTCACCCAGTACTTC. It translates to CATSRGLVTQYF.

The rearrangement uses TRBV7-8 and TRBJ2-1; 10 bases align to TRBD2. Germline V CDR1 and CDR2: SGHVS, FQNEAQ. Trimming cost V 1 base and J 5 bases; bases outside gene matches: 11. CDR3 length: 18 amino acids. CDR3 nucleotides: TGTGCCAGCAGCTTAGAAAGGTCGGGACTAGCGCAGCACAATGAGCAGTTCTTC. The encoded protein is CASSLERSGLAQHNEQFF. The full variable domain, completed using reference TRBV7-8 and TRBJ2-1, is GAGVSQSPRYKVAKRGQDVALRCDPISGHVSLFWYQQALGQGPEFLTYFQNEAQLDKSGLPSDRFFAERPEGSVSTLKIQRTQQEDSAVYLCASSLERSGLAQHNEQFFGPGTRLTVL.

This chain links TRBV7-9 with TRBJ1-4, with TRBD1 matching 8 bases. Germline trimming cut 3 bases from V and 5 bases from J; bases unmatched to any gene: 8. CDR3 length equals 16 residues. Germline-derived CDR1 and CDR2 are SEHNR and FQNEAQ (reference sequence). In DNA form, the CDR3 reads TGTGCCAGCAGCTTCCCGGGACAGGTTAACAATGAAAAACTGTTTTTT. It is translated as CASSFPGQVNNEKLFF.

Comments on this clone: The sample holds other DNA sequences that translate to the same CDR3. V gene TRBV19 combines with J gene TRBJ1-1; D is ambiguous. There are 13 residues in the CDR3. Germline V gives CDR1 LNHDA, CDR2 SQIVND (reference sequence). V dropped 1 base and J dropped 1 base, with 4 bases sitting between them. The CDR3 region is CASSIGANTEAFF. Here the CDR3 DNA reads TGTGCCAGTAGTATAGGGGCGAACACTGAAGCTTTCTTT.

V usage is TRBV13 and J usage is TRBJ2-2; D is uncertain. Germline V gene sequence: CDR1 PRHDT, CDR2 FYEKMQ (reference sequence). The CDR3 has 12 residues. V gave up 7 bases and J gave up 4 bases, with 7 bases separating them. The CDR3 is CASKLATGELFF. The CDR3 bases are TGTGCCAGCAAGTTAGCCACCGGGGAGCTGTTTTTT.

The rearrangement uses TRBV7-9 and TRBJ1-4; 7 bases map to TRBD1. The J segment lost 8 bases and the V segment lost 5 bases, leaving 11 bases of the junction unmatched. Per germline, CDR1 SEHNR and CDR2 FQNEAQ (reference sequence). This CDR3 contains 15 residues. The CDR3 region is CASSPRQGFAEKLFF. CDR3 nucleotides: TGTGCCAGCAGCCCCCGACAGGGTTTCGCGGAAAAACTGTTTTTT.

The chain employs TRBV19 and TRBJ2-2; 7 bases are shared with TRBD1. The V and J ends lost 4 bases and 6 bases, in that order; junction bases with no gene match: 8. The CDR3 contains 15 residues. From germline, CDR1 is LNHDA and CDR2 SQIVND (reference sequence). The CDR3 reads CASSTWTGKAGELFF. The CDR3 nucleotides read TGTGCCAGTAGTACCTGGACAGGTAAAGCCGGGGAGCTGTTTTTT. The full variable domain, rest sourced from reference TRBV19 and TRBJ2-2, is DGGITQSPKYLFRKEGQNVTLSCEQNLNHDAMYWYRQDPGQGLRLIYYSQIVNDFQKGDIAEGYSVSREKKESFPLTVTSAQKNPTAFYLCASSTWTGKAGELFFGEGSRLTVL.

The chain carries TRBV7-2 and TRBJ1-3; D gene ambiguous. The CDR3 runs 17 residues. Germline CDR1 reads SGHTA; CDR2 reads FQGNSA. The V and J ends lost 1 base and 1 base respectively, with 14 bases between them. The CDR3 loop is CASSLDPPFGSGNTIYF. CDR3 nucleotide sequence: TGTGCCAGCAGCTTAGACCCTCCTTTCGGGTCTGGAAACACCATATATTTT.